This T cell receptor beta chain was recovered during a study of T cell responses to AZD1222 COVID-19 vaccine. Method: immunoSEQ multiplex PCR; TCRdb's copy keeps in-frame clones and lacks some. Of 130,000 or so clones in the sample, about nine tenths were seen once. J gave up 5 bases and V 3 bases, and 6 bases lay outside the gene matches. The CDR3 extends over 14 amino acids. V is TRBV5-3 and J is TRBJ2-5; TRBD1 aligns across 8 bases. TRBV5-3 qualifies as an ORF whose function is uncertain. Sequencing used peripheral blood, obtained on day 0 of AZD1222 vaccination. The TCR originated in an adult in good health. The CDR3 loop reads CARSSRGQEETQYF. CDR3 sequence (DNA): TGTGCCAGAAGCTCCAGGGGGCAGGAGGAGACCCAGTACTTC.